The present T cell receptor (beta chain) was sequenced within a study of T cells in Graves' hyperthyroidism and ophthalmopathy (dated by TCRdb to about 2019). Looking at the study overall: Peripheral blood was sampled at the time of initial diagnosis, prior to any treatment. TCR V-J signatures able to tell the groups apart were searched for in a discovery cohort of about a hundred patients, of whom more than 40 had Graves' ophthalmopathy and roughly 58 had stable Graves' hyperthyroidism. Prospective prediction of ophthalmopathy was tested in an independent validation cohort of 18 to 20 hyperthyroidism patients and 15 to 17 patients who later progressed to ophthalmopathy. The 90 to 100 discovery patients were randomly divided into training and test sets at a 7:3 ratio. In about 6 Graves' hyperthyroidism patients, the study also compared T-cell repertoires from thyroid tissue with T-cell repertoires from blood. After sampling, hyperthyroidism patients received methimazole starting at 30 mg daily, and ophthalmopathy patients received high-dose intravenous methylprednisolone. The paper describes TCR Vbeta CDR3 sequencing of 120 to 150 peripheral blood samples, made up of 43 ophthalmopathy patients, some 76 hyperthyroidism patients and some 17 progressor patients. The investigation overall reported the following: Most expanded thyroid clonotypes (frequency above 0.001) were also detected in blood, suggesting blood repertoires may reflect thyroid immune responses. In validation, the model predicted progression to ophthalmopathy with over 60% sensitivity and around 72% specificity, a median of 6.5 months before onset. A model built on a 13 V-J signature distinguished ophthalmopathy from stable hyperthyroidism, reaching 85% to 90% sensitivity and around 81% specificity in cross-validation and 80%/75% in testing. No statistical method was used to fix the sample size in advance, and group allocation was not hidden from the investigators.

A patient counted as having stable Graves' hyperthyroidism if no progression to ophthalmopathy occurred over 18 months of follow-up. Hyperthyroidism patients were newly diagnosed, with disease duration under 2 months, and aged 18 to 65 years. Patients with uncontrolled infections, other autoimmune diseases, pregnancy or lactation were excluded. Diagnoses were established on the basis of clinical symptoms, serum thyroxine and TRAb, thyroid ultrasound, and orbital computed tomography. PBMCs were separated from 10 ml of fresh peripheral blood using Ficoll-Paque density gradient centrifugation. Trizol reagent was used to extract total RNA, and RNA quality was then checked on an Agilent 2100 Bioanalyzer. Amplification of TCR beta CDR3 regions was carried out from RNA transcripts. A first-round RT-PCR of the TCR CDR3 used the HTBI primer set with the Qiagen OneStep RT-PCR kit. Libraries were constructed in a second round of multiplex PCR, after which size selection and purification were performed. Paired-end sequencing of the libraries was performed with 100 bp reads on an Illumina HiSeq2000. In the authors' own workflow: SOAPnuke was used to process the raw data, removing reads that contained adapters or uncalled bases, had a mean Phred below 15, or lacked an exact match to the constant primer or identifier. COPE v1.2.5 was used to merge the high-quality paired reads, and each unique nucleotide sequence was defined as a clonotype. Clonotypes were aligned to IMGT TRBV, TRBD and TRBJ reference segments using MiTCR v1.1. Only V-J combinations with frequency above 0.0001, covering about 99% of repertoires, were analysed. The TCS score was defined as F50 (clonal expansion) divided by E x V (chaos), with BLOSUM62-based TCRdist calculated between CDR3 peptides within each V-J. Welch's t-statistics and random forest reduced around 550 V-J features to roughly 13, which were used in a naive Bayes classifier (R e1071). TCRdb took the public reads, trimmed them with fastp at Q25, ran MiXCR for clone calling and kept in-frame beta chains. All rows with the same CDR3 protein become a single entry with the most common DNA and genes. TCRdb's processing, not the authors', yielded these V and J calls. The sample includes roughly 740,000 distinct CDR3 sequences, with 16% observed a single time. Clones ranked in the top ten supply under 8.5% of the sample.

V loses 8 bases of germline sequence and J loses 4 bases, and the interval between the two ends is 21 bases. The cysteine opens and the phenylalanine closes a CDR3 of 16 amino acids. Only the CDR3 DNA stays, 48 bases, in frame from base 1. The germline V gene encodes CDR1 MDHEN and CDR2 SYDVKM. With respect to this clonotype: No cognate antigen has been identified for it. There are no base qualities to consult, and no much larger clone falls within one base.

Rearrangement joined TRBV28 to TRBJ1-3; TRBD1 could be the D gene, as 5 bases match. The receptor's source is a man aged 18 to 30 with Graves' hyperthyroidism. The sample comprised blood. The DNA sequence is TGTGCCAGCCGTCCGGGGGGGGTTTTTTCCGGAAACACCATATATTTT. Translated, it reads CASRPGGVFSGNTIYF. This CDR3, with the reference TRBV28 and TRBJ1-3 proteins standing in past its ends, gives the full variable domain DVKVTQSSRYLVKRTGEKVFLECVQDMDHENMFWYRQDPGLGLRLIYFSYDVKMKEKGDIPEGYSVSREKKERFSLILESASTNQTSMYLCASRPGGVFSGNTIYFGEGSWLTVV.